This record looks at one T cell receptor beta chain sequence and its context. Its antigen is currently unknown. The sample originates from a study of shared clonotypes between healthy human individuals. Overall study findings and caveats: Clonotypes which were not shared had lower generation probabilities than clonotypes that all four donors shared.

Profiled with immunoSEQ multiplex PCR; TCRdb holds only in-frame clones, not every one. The data contain more than 150,000 clones, 85% to 95% of them singletons. The CDR3 is made up of 15 amino acids. The V gene's germline CDR1 is MNHEY and CDR2 SVGAGI. The chain is built from TRBV6-5 and TRBJ2-5; 10 nucleotides match TRBD2. The J call is uncertain, as TRBJ2-7 better fits the DNA end. Material for sequencing was naive CD4+ T cells sorted from blood. Subset noted: CD45RA+ positively selected. The clonotype was recovered from a woman aged 30 to 39 in good health. The CDR3 nucleotides are TGTGCCAGCAGTTACCTTTCTAGCGGGAGCAGCGAGCAGTACTTC. Translated, it gives CASSYLSSGSSEQYF.